A selection of T cell receptor beta chains follows, all from one sample in a study of molecular identifiers for immune sequencing clone quantification. MiXCR was run by TCRdb on the PCR reads, yielding one entry per CDR3 protein. The table has over 600,000 distinct CDR3 sequences, about 20% seen once. The specimen was naive CD8+ T cells from blood, with Jurkat cell RNA spiked in. The source is a human donor in good health. Some libraries in this study had Jurkat cell RNA spiked in. CDR3s include the opening cysteine and the closing phenylalanine or tryptophan. The D gene is left open where the match is weak. Only part of the rows carry a size: once, few, many, or a class if the clone is expanded.

v_call	clone_size	d_call	j_call	cdr3_aa	cdr3_nt
TRBV4-1	many	.	TRBJ2-1	CASSPGVDSYNEQFF	TGCGCCAGCAGCCCCGGGGTGGACTCCTACAATGAGCAGTTCTTC
TRBV20-1	many	.	TRBJ2-5	CSARGPQETQYF	TGCAGTGCTAGAGGTCCACAAGAGACCCAGTACTTC
TRBV7-2	many	.	TRBJ2-7	CASSLAGSPSYEQYF	TGTGCCAGCAGCTTAGCGGGAAGCCCTTCCTACGAGCAGTACTTC
TRBV4-1	.	.	TRBJ1-1	CASSQTGYGTEAFF	TGCGCCAGCAGCCAAACAGGGTACGGCACTGAAGCTTTCTTT
TRBV6-5	many	TRBD1	TRBJ2-5	CASRLTDRAETQYF	TGTGCCAGCAGACTCACCGACAGGGCAGAGACCCAGTACTTC
TRBV9	.	TRBD2	TRBJ2-3	CASSVGTSGPTDTQYF	TGTGCCAGCAGCGTAGGGACTAGCGGGCCAACAGATACGCAGTATTTT
TRBV3-1	few	TRBD1	TRBJ2-7	CASSHAGQGRSYEQYF	TGTGCCAGCAGCCACGCCGGACAGGGACGCTCCTACGAGCAGTACTTC
TRBV6-5	few	.	TRBJ1-4	CASSYSIRGNEKLFF	TGTGCCAGCAGTTACTCGATCAGGGGAAATGAAAAACTGTTTTTT
TRBV7-9	.	.	TRBJ1-2	CASSSLGRVNYGYTF	TGTGCCAGCAGCTCACTGGGACGGGTAAACTATGGCTACACCTTC
TRBV6-5	few	.	TRBJ1-1	CASSPWAGFLNTEAFF	TGTGCCAGCAGTCCCTGGGCAGGGTTTCTAAACACTGAAGCTTTCTTT